One and the same sample provided the 27 T cell receptor beta chains below, sequenced in a study of blood T cells in healthy people across ages. Combining a sample-barcoded 5' primer with a J-beta primer mix, a second PCR ran for roughly 6 to 12 cycles. Each CDR3 protein gets one entry after TCRdb re-called the 5' RACE reads with MiXCR. The sample contains roughly 830,000 distinct CDR3 sequences, around 62% of which appear only once. Input material: blood. Receptors originate from a man younger than 40 in good health.

The rearrangement uses TRBV4-3 and TRBJ2-1; D ambiguous. The germline gives CDR1 LGHNA, CDR2 YSLEER. This CDR3 contains 14 residues. The V end was cut by 1 base, the J end by 9 bases, with 13 bases between. In DNA, the CDR3 is TGCGCCAGCAGCCAAGTAGATGATCGTGGTGAGCAGTTCTTC. As protein: CASSQVDDRGEQFF.

The chain uses TRBV4-3 and TRBJ2-1, with 8 bases fitting TRBD2. Germline CDR1 LGHNA, CDR2 YSLEER. There are 17 residues in the CDR3. The V and J ends lost 0 bases and 10 bases, in that order; junction bases with no gene match: 14. The CDR3: CASSQDEAGGYSSEQFF. CDR3 in DNA: TGCGCCAGCAGCCAAGATGAGGCGGGGGGATACTCGAGCGAGCAGTTCTTC.

The chain links TRBV5-1 to TRBJ2-1, with 11 bases fitting TRBD2. The CDR3 has 17 residues. The germline CDR1 and CDR2 sequences are SGHRS and YFSETQ. J lost 6 bases, V lost 7 bases, and 15 bases had no gene match. CDR3 in amino acids: CASRPGATSGAINEQFF. CDR3 bases: TGCGCCAGCCGCCCGGGTGCGACTAGCGGGGCCATCAATGAGCAGTTCTTC. The full variable domain, in which reference TRBV5-1 and TRBJ2-1 provide the parts outside the CDR3, is KAGVTQTPRYLIKTRGQQVTLSCSPISGHRSVSWYQQTPGQGLQFLFEYFSETQRNKGNFPGRFSGRQFSNSRSEMNVSTLELGDSALYLCASRPGATSGAINEQFFGPGTRLTVL.

This chain joins TRBV9 and TRBJ2-3, with D unresolved. The CDR3 sequence is 16 residues long. The germline V gene has CDR1 SGDLS and CDR2 YYNGEE. Trimming cost V 0 bases and J 2 bases, with 13 bases left between them. CDR3 DNA: TGTGCCAGCAGCGTAGCTGGTGGGCTAAACACAGATACGCAGTATTTT. Translating it yields CASSVAGGLNTDTQYF.

The gene calls are TRBV29-1 and TRBJ1-2; a weak D match, TRBD1 (5 bases). CDR3 length equals 11 residues. With 4 bases removed from V and 8 bases from J, the gap between germline ends came to 11 bases. Germline lookup yields CDR1 SQVTM and CDR2 ANQGSEA. CDR3 coding DNA: TGCAGCGTTGCGGGGGAAGACGGCTACACCTTC. Protein sequence: CSVAGEDGYTF.

This sequence joins TRBV2 and TRBJ2-7, with a possible D match to TRBD2 (6 bases). V lost 7 bases and J 3 bases, leaving 16 bases between the germline ends. There are 14 residues in the CDR3. Germline V CDR1 and CDR2: SNHLY, FYNNEI. This CDR3 reads CASNSPGLRYEQYF. The CDR3 coding sequence is TGTGCCAGCAACTCCCCGGGACTCCGCTACGAGCAGTACTTC.

This clonotype was observed a handful of times. The V call is TRBV5-1, the J call TRBJ2-1, with D unresolved. This CDR3 contains 12 residues. Trimming left V 4 bases short and J 7 bases short, with 9 bases between. The germline V gene has CDR1 SGHRS and CDR2 YFSETQ. This CDR3 is CASSPTRNEQFF. The CDR3 DNA is TGCGCCAGCAGCCCCACGAGGAATGAGCAGTTCTTC.

The CDR3 is CASSFTGTGANVLTF. The CDR3 DNA follows: TGTGCCAGCAGCTTTACAGGGACTGGGGCCAACGTCCTGACTTTC. The J gene is TRBJ2-6, the V gene TRBV7-9; D is possibly TRBD1 (6 bases). In germline, CDR1 is SEHNR, CDR2 FQNEAQ (reference sequence). V dropped 3 bases and J dropped 2 bases, with 8 bases sitting between them. This CDR3 is built from 15 residues.

The chain combines TRBV9 with TRBJ2-7; no firm D call. The CDR3 length is 15 residues. Trimming took 0 bases from V and 4 from J, leaving 14 bases between them. CDR1 SGDLS and CDR2 YYNGEE come from the germline V gene. The chain's CDR3 is CASSVGPPAEYEQYF. For the CDR3, the DNA is TGTGCCAGCAGCGTAGGGCCCCCCGCAGAGTACGAGCAGTACTTC.

The J gene is TRBJ2-1, the V gene TRBV20-1; D is ambiguous. Germline assignment: CDR1 DFQATT and CDR2 SNEGSKA (reference sequence). V was shortened by 3 bases and J by 0 bases, with 12 bases between the two germline ends. CDR3 length: 15 residues. The chain's CDR3 is CSASVSLSSYNEQFF. The CDR3 region has the DNA TGCAGTGCTAGTGTCTCATTAAGCTCCTACAATGAGCAGTTCTTC.

The V call is TRBV3-1, the J call TRBJ2-5; D unclear. CDR1 and CDR2 (germline): LGHDT, YNNKEL (reference sequence). Trimming removed 0 bases from V and 3 bases from J, with 5 bases in between. CDR3 length: 13 amino acids. In DNA form, the CDR3 reads TGTGCCAGCAGCCAAGACCGTGAAGAGACCCAGTACTTC. As protein: CASSQDREETQYF.

The gene calls are TRBV7-9 and TRBJ2-5; maybe TRBD2 (5 bases). Germline values: CDR1 SEHNR, CDR2 FQNEAQ (reference sequence). Trimming left V 10 bases short and J 11 bases short, with 23 bases between. The CDR3 is made up of 13 amino acids. In nucleotides, the CDR3 is TGTGCCACCTGCCGCGGTGCGGGTGAAGAGCAGTACTTC. Protein: CATCRGAGEEQYF.

The rearrangement uses TRBV4-3 and TRBJ2-5, with D tentatively TRBD1 (5 bases). The DNA end is more similar to TRBJ2-7, so the J call may be wrong. The CDR3 spans 15 residues. Germline CDR1 reads LGHNA; CDR2 reads YSLEER. The CDR3 region is CASSQDGQGTYEQYF. The CDR3 nucleotides read TGCGCCAGCAGCCAAGATGGGCAGGGCACCTACGAGCAGTACTTC.

The chain carries TRBV7-9 and TRBJ2-5, with D hard to call. The J call is uncertain, as TRBJ2-7 better fits the DNA end. This CDR3 has 13 residues. Germline CDR1 SEHNR, CDR2 FQNEAQ (reference sequence). DNA for the CDR3: TGTGCCAGCAGCTTAAGTTGGCGCAGCGAGCAGTACTTC. As protein: CASSLSWRSEQYF.

This clonotype came up a few times. This chain uses TRBV4-3 with TRBJ2-6; 8 bases are shared with TRBD2. The CDR3 has 19 amino acids. Unmatched junction bases numbered 12, after V lost 5 bases and J lost 0 bases. Germline V gene data show CDR1 as LGHNA and CDR2 as YSLEER. This chain's CDR3 is CASSAERGIIISGANVLTF. DNA for the CDR3: TGCGCCAGCAGCGCCGAGCGGGGGATAATAATCTCTGGGGCCAACGTCCTGACTTTC.

J is TRBJ2-3 and V is TRBV7-3, with D possibly TRBD1 on 6 matching bases. Germline CDR1 and CDR2: SGHTA and FQGTGA. The CDR3 contains 16 residues. The V gene lost 6 bases and the J gene lost 1 base, with 17 bases spanning the gap. This chain's CDR3 is CASRFYGWGRTDTQYF. The CDR3 coding sequence is TGTGCCAGCAGGTTTTATGGGTGGGGGCGCACAGATACGCAGTATTTT.

The chain has TRBV5-1 and TRBJ1-6; D is unclear. Germline values: CDR1 SGHRS, CDR2 YFSETQ. The CDR3 loop spans 15 amino acids. Trimming stripped 2 bases from V and 7 bases from J, with 13 bases between. The CDR3 loop is CASSFNTLGNSPLHF. In DNA form, the CDR3 reads TGCGCCAGCAGCTTCAACACCCTTGGCAATTCACCCCTCCACTTT.

This chain uses TRBV3-1 with TRBJ2-3, with TRBD2 identical over 7 bases. The CDR3 sequence is 18 residues long. Looked up from germline, CDR1 is LGHDT and CDR2 is YNNKEL (reference sequence). Germline trimming cut 2 bases from V and 1 base from J; bases unmatched to any gene: 12. The CDR3: CASSQRSGASWRTDTQYF. Written as DNA, the CDR3 is TGTGCCAGCAGCCAACGGAGCGGGGCGAGCTGGCGCACAGATACGCAGTATTTT.

This clonotype occurred once. The chain carries TRBV6-2 or TRBV6-3 and TRBJ1-5; possibly TRBD1 for D (5 bases). This CDR3 is built from 16 residues. The V gene lost 5 bases and the J gene lost 0 bases, with 14 bases spanning the gap. CDR1 and CDR2 (germline): MNHEY, SVGEGT. The CDR3 coding sequence is TGTGCCAGCAGTAAAGGGGCAGGCAATAGCAATCAGCCCCAGCATTTT. Encoded protein: CASSKGAGNSNQPQHF.

As regards this clonotype: A junction boundary mismatches the germline segment, possibly from a read error. V gene TRBV18 combines with J gene TRBJ2-7, with a tentative D call TRBD1 (6 bases). The CDR3 spans 17 residues. Germline lookup yields CDR1 KGHSH and CDR2 LQKENI. The CDR3 DNA follows: TGTGTCAGCTCATCCTTTCAGGGGATAGGGGCCACTGTCGAGCAGTACTTC. Its translation is CVSSSFQGIGATVEQYF. The full variable domain, completed using reference TRBV18 and TRBJ2-7, is NAGVMQNPRHLVRRRGQEARLRCSPMKGHSHVYWYRQLPEEGLKFMVYLQKENIIDESGMPKERFSAEFPKEGPSILRIQQVVRGDSAAYFCVSSSFQGIGATVEQYFGPGTRLTVT.

This clonotype turned up a few times. The chain employs TRBV29-1 and TRBJ2-3; D is uncertain. V was clipped by 3 bases and J by 2 bases, with 9 bases between them. This CDR3 is 13 amino acids long. The germline V gene encodes CDR1 SQVTM and CDR2 ANQGSEA. The CDR3 protein is CSVDRAYTDTQYF. DNA of the CDR3: TGCAGCGTTGACCGGGCATACACAGATACGCAGTATTTT.

The J gene is TRBJ2-7, the V gene TRBV20-1, with TRBD1 matching 9 bases. J was trimmed by 3 bases and V by 1 base; bases with no gene match: 4. In germline, CDR1 is DFQATT, CDR2 SNEGSKA (reference sequence). The CDR3 loop spans 14 amino acids. The CDR3 DNA reads as TGCAGTGCTAGAGCAACGACAGGGGGCTACGAGCAGTACTTC. Its translation is CSARATTGGYEQYF.

V and J are TRBV12-3 or TRBV12-4 and TRBJ2-4; TRBD1 matches at 7 bases. The J call may be wrong; the DNA end is better matched by TRBJ2-7. CDR3 length equals 15 residues. The chain's CDR3 is CASSSRQGKSYEQYF. In DNA form, the CDR3 reads TGTGCCAGCAGTTCTCGACAGGGAAAATCCTACGAGCAGTACTTC.

The DNA of the CDR3 is TGTGCCAGCAGCCAAGTCCCGACAGGGGGAGAGACCCAGTACTTC. Its protein is CASSQVPTGGETQYF. The chain employs TRBV4-2 and TRBJ2-5; 9 bases agree with TRBD1. J gave up 4 bases and V 1 base, and 4 bases lay outside the gene matches. The CDR3 covers 15 residues. In germline, CDR1 is LGHNA, CDR2 YNFKEQ.

This chain joins TRBV11-2 and TRBJ1-2, with 9 nucleotides matching TRBD1. This CDR3 has 15 residues. Germline V CDR1 and CDR2: SGHAT, FQNNGV. Trimming removed 0 bases from V and 6 bases from J; junction bases left unmatched: 5. The CDR3 bases are TGTGCCAGCAGCTTAGATCTTACAGGGGGCCATGGCTACACCTTC. It yields the protein CASSLDLTGGHGYTF.

This clonotype was found once. The V call is TRBV10-3, the J call TRBJ2-7, with 7 bases lining up with TRBD1. Germline CDR1 reads ENHRY; CDR2 reads SYGVKD. V trimming: 6 bases; J trimming: 4 bases; junction bases outside the gene matches: 9. The CDR3 has 14 residues. The CDR3 sequence: CAIRPGQQTYEQYF. DNA for the CDR3: TGTGCCATCAGGCCGGGACAGCAGACTTACGAGCAGTACTTC.

This clonotype has ten or more counts. V is TRBV29-1 and J is TRBJ2-3, with no clear D. Germline V gives CDR1 SQVTM, CDR2 ANQGSEA. There are 11 residues in the CDR3. Between the trimmed V and J ends, which lost 3 bases and 6 bases, there was a span of 7 bases. The CDR3 reads CSVDLADTQYF. The CDR3 coding sequence is TGCAGCGTTGATTTGGCCGATACGCAGTATTTT.